This T cell receptor (beta chain) originates from a study of Tregs in tolerant kidney transplant recipients. General study results and limits: Biological reproducibility was not directly addressed in this study.

Per the germline V gene, CDR1 is GTSNPN and CDR2 is SVGIG (reference sequence). V was cut by 5 bases and J by 6 bases, with 10 bases left in between. The CDR3 consists of 11 residues. With regard to this clone: No antigen is known for it.

This table comes from immunoSEQ multiplex PCR, and its TCRdb copy is limited to in-frame clones, with some not included. The data contain 92,000 or so clones, approximately 90% of them singletons. The chain employs TRBV30 and TRBJ1-2; D gene ambiguous. The sequenced sample was CD8+ T cells from blood. The TCR sequence derives from a human donor in good health. This CDR3 is CAWPLRDGYTF. Here the CDR3 DNA reads TGTGCCTGGCCCTTGCGGGATGGCTACACCTTC.